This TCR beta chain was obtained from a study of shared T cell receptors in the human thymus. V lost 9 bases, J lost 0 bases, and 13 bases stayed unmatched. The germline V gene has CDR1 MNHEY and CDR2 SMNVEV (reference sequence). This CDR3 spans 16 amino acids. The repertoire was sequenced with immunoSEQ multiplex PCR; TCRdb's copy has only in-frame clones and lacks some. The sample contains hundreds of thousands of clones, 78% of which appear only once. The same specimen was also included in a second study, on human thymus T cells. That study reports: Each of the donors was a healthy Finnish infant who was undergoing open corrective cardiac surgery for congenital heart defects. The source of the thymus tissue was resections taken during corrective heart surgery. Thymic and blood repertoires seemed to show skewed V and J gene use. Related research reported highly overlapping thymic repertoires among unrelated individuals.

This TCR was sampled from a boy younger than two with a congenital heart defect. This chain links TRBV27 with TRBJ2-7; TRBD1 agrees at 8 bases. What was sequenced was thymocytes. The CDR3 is CARTGQARRGSYEQYF. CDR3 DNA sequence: TGTGCCAGGACGGGACAGGCCCGGAGGGGCTCCTACGAGCAGTACTTC.